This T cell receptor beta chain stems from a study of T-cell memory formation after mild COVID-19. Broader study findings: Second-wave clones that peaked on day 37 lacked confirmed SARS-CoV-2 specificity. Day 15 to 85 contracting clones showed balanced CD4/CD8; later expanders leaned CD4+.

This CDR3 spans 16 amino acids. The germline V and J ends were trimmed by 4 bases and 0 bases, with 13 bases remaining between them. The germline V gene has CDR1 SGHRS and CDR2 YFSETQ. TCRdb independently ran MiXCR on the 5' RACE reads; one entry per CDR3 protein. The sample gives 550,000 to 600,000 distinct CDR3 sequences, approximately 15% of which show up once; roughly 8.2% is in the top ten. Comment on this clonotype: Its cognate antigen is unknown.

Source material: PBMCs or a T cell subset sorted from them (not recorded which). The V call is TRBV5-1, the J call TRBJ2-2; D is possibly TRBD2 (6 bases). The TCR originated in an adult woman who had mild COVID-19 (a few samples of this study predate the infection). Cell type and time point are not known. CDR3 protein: CASSKETGANTGELFF. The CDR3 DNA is TGCGCCAGCAGCAAGGAAACGGGGGCGAACACCGGGGAGCTGTTTTTT.